Sequencing of this T cell receptor beta chain was carried out in a study of long-term antiretroviral therapy in people with HIV. Whole-study results and caveats: All blood samples came from the years 2004 to 2017, possibly under older ART regimens. HIV repertoires spanned narrower CDR3 length ranges than controls.

This CDR3 contains 14 residues. Germline CDR1 SEHNR, CDR2 FQNEAQ (reference sequence). V was pared by 4 bases and J by 6 bases, with 12 bases between. An immunoSEQ assay, version v3.0, was performed at survey level. Sequencing was designed to cover roughly 40,000-50,000 T-cell genomes in each sample. TCRdb's table, derived via immunoSEQ multiplex PCR, lists solely in-frame clones and lacks some. Among approximately 9,700 clones listed, around 74% were seen once. To note about this clone: Its antigen is not known.

The receptor was isolated from a man in his forties with HIV. The sequenced sample was unsorted PBMCs, obtained 1.8 years before starting antiretroviral therapy. The rearrangement joins TRBV7-9 to TRBJ1-4, with a possible D match to TRBD1 (5 bases). The CDR3 here is CASSWGVGDEKLFF. In DNA form, the CDR3 reads TGTGCCAGCAGCTGGGGGGTTGGGGATGAAAAACTGTTTTTT. Together with reference TRBV7-9 and TRBJ1-4, the CDR3 gives the full variable domain: DTGVSQNPRHKITKRGQNVTFRCDPISEHNRLYWYRQTLGQGPEFLTYFQNEAQLEKSRLLSDRFSAERPKGSFSTLEIQRTEQGDSAMYLCASSWGVGDEKLFFGSGTQLSVL.